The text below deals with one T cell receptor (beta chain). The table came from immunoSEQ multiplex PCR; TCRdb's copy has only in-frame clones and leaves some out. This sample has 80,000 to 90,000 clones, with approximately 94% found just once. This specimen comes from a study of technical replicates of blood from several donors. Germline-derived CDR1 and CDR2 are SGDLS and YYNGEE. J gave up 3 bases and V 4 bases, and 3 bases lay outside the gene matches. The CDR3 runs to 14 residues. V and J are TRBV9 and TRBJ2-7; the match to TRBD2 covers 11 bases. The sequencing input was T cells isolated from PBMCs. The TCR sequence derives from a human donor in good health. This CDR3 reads CASSPGLAGYEQYF. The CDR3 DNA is TGTGCCAGCAGCCCCGGACTAGCGGGCTACGAGCAGTACTTC.